The 19 T cell receptor beta chains given below trace back to one sample, sequenced in a study of beta chain features in type 1 diabetes. Study-wide findings and caveats: Patients with Type 1 diabetes showed moderately but significantly shorter TCRB CDR3s in all four CD4+ subsets.

These receptors lack a known antigen. The entirety of the isolated RNA underwent reverse transcription, so expressed TCRB transcripts were sequenced. The assay was immunoSEQ multiplex PCR, and TCRdb's table has in-frame clones only and misses some. The repertoire includes under 850,000 clones, about an eighth of them detected once, and around 0.022% sits in the top ten. Sequencing was performed on naive CD4+ T cells from blood. These receptors came from a man younger than 35 with type 1 diabetes.

This clone was found a few times. The chain combines TRBV11-2 with TRBJ2-7, with D perhaps matching TRBD1 (5 bases). The germline V and J ends were trimmed by 6 bases and 0 bases, with 12 bases remaining between them. Germline lookup yields CDR1 SGHAT and CDR2 FQNNGV. The CDR3 sequence is 14 residues long. DNA for the CDR3: TGTGCCAGCAGATTACAGGTCCCCTCCTACGAGCAGTACTTC. This sequence encodes CASRLQVPSYEQYF.

This clone was recorded a few times. The J gene is TRBJ2-3, the V gene TRBV28; maybe TRBD2 (6 bases). This CDR3 has 15 residues. The germline gives CDR1 MDHEN, CDR2 SYDVKM. Trimming took off 1 base at V and 1 base at J, with 9 bases between the two ends. CDR3 nucleotide sequence: TGTGCCAGCAGTTTATTGGGCGGGGGCACAGATACGCAGTATTTT. Translated, it gives CASSLLGGGTDTQYF.

Turning to this clone: Other DNA variants within this sample encode the same CDR3. V usage is TRBV30 and J usage is TRBJ1-2; D not resolved. This CDR3 region has 11 residues. V was cut by 2 bases and J by 6 bases, with 7 bases left in between. Germline assignment: CDR1 GTSNPN and CDR2 SVGIG (reference sequence). The CDR3 loop is CAWSPLDGYTF. The CDR3 DNA reads TGTGCCTGGAGTCCCCTAGATGGCTACACCTTC. The full variable domain, in which reference TRBV30 and TRBJ1-2 provide the parts outside the CDR3, is SQTIHQWPATLVQPVGSPLSLECTVEGTSNPNLYWYRQAAGRGLQLLFYSVGIGQISSEVPQNLSASRPQDRQFILSSKKLLLSDSGFYLCAWSPLDGYTFGSGTRLTVV.

There are a few counts of this clone. The chain employs TRBV29-1 and TRBJ1-1, with 10 bases that match TRBD1. This CDR3 is built from 13 residues. V dropped 5 bases and J dropped 4; count of bases not matched to a gene: 4. Germline loops: CDR1 SQVTM, CDR2 ANQGSEA. CDR3 sequence (DNA): TGCAGCGTTAAGGACAGGGGGGTCACTGAAGCTTTCTTT. It codes for CSVKDRGVTEAFF.

This clone showed up just a few times. This rearrangement joins TRBV30 to TRBJ1-5; D is ambiguous. The V gene's germline CDR1 is GTSNPN and CDR2 SVGIG (reference sequence). V was cut by 0 bases and J by 7 bases, with 10 bases left in between. The CDR3 sequence is 13 residues long. DNA for the CDR3: TGTGCCTGGAGTGTAAGTGGCCCACAGCCCCAGCATTTT. Amino acids: CAWSVSGPQPQHF.

This clone appeared a few times. The same CDR3 also results from other DNA sequences found in this sample. The rearrangement joins TRBV7-2 to TRBJ2-5; 10 bases are a match to TRBD2. Germline lookup yields CDR1 SGHTA and CDR2 FQGNSA. There are 15 residues in the CDR3. V lost 5 bases and J lost 5; bases outside the gene matches: 8. CDR3 nucleotides: TGTGCCAGCAGCCTGCTAGCGGGGGTCCGGGAGACCCAGTACTTC. This sequence encodes CASSLLAGVRETQYF.

V gene TRBV23-1 combines with J gene TRBJ1-5, with 9 bases lining up with TRBD1. TRBV23-1 is filed as an ORF, its function uncertain. CDR3 length: 17 amino acids. Trimming at V came to 4 bases and at J to 4 bases, leaving 11 bases not matched to a gene. CDR3 nucleotide sequence: TGCGCCAGCAGTCCCCGGGGACAGGGAGGCCGGAATCAGCCCCAGCATTTT. This gives the protein CASSPRGQGGRNQPQHF.

The chain uses TRBV5-4 and TRBJ2-3, with D possibly TRBD1 on 6 matching bases. The germline V and J ends were trimmed by 3 bases and 5 bases, with 7 bases remaining between them. Germline-derived CDR1 and CDR2 are SGHNT and YYREEE (reference sequence). The CDR3 sequence is 12 residues long. The CDR3 DNA reads TGTGCCAGCAGCTCCAGGGGAGATACGCAGTATTTT. Protein sequence: CASSSRGDTQYF. The full variable domain, completed using reference TRBV5-4 and TRBJ2-3, is ETGVTQSPTHLIKTRGQQVTLRCSSQSGHNTVSWYQQALGQGPQFIFQYYREEENGRGNFPPRFSGLQFPNYSSELNVNALELDDSALYLCASSSRGDTQYFGPGTRLTVL.

This clone was seen more than once but under ten times. The V and J genes are TRBV6-5 and TRBJ1-1, with a weak D call TRBD1 (5 bases). The germline CDR1 and CDR2 sequences are MNHEY and SVGAGI. The CDR3 extends over 13 amino acids. V lost 5 bases and J lost 1, with 8 bases in between. The CDR3 sequence: CASSPTENTEAFF. CDR3 DNA: TGTGCCAGCAGTCCGACAGAGAACACTGAAGCTTTCTTT.

V and J are TRBV11-2 and TRBJ2-3; D remains ambiguous. V gave up 2 bases and J gave up 4 bases, with 7 bases separating them. The CDR3 has 13 amino acids. Germline loops: CDR1 SGHAT, CDR2 FQNNGV. The DNA for the CDR3 is TGTGCCAGCAGCTTAAGATTCGCAGATACGCAGTATTTT. It is translated as CASSLRFADTQYF.

This sequence joins TRBV4-2 and TRBJ1-6; 9 nucleotides line up with TRBD1. Germline trimming cut 1 base from V and 7 bases from J; bases unmatched to any gene: 11. Germline CDR1 and CDR2: LGHNA and YNFKEQ. The CDR3 is 18 amino acids. The CDR3: CASSQGVGTGLWNSPLHF. The CDR3 DNA follows: TGTGCCAGCAGCCAAGGGGTAGGGACAGGGCTTTGGAATTCACCCCTCCACTTT.

This clone was observed a few times. The genes are TRBV30 and TRBJ1-4; D remains ambiguous. The CDR3 has 14 residues. Trimming took 2 bases from V and 4 from J, leaving 11 bases between them. Per germline, CDR1 GTSNPN and CDR2 SVGIG (reference sequence). CDR3: CAWSLHRGNEKLFF. Written as DNA, the CDR3 is TGTGCCTGGAGTTTACACCGGGGTAATGAAAAACTGTTTTTT.

This clone was observed a few times. The gene calls are TRBV5-1 and TRBJ2-1; 9 positions match TRBD1. Losses at the gene ends were 4 bases for V and 1 base for J; bases not matched to a gene: 6. This CDR3 has 16 amino acids. Germline-derived CDR1 and CDR2 are SGHRS and YFSETQ. This CDR3 is CASSLLTGGSYNEQFF. The CDR3 DNA reads TGCGCCAGCAGCCTATTGACAGGGGGATCCTACAATGAGCAGTTCTTC. Filled out from reference TRBV5-1 and TRBJ2-1, the complete variable domain reads KAGVTQTPRYLIKTRGQQVTLSCSPISGHRSVSWYQQTPGQGLQFLFEYFSETQRNKGNFPGRFSGRQFSNSRSEMNVSTLELGDSALYLCASSLLTGGSYNEQFFGPGTRLTVL.

The gene calls are TRBV2 and TRBJ2-1, with TRBD2 identical over 9 bases. With V trimmed by 8 bases and J by 3 bases, 5 bases remained unmatched. The CDR3 is 14 residues long. Germline-derived CDR1 and CDR2 are SNHLY and FYNNEI. Here the CDR3 DNA reads TGTGCCAGCCTTAGCGGGGGCTTCTACAATGAGCAGTTCTTC. It encodes CASLSGGFYNEQFF.

The chain recombines TRBV18 with TRBJ2-5, with D uncertain. V was shortened by 2 bases and J by 2 bases, with 12 bases between the two germline ends. The germline gives CDR1 KGHSH, CDR2 LQKENI. This CDR3 is built from 15 residues. CDR3 in DNA: TGTGCCAGCTCACCAAGGAACCCCCCTCAAGAGACCCAGTACTTC. It encodes CASSPRNPPQETQYF.

This clone was observed a few times. The same CDR3 arises from other DNA sequences in this sample as well. The chain carries TRBV7-9 and TRBJ1-1, with D hard to call. The CDR3 totals 12 residues. Trimming left V 5 bases short and J 8 bases short, with 12 bases between. CDR1 and CDR2 from the germline V gene are SEHNR and FQNEAQ (reference sequence). The CDR3 here is CASSPPGREAFF. CDR3 nucleotides: TGTGCCAGCAGCCCCCCGGGCAGGGAAGCTTTCTTT.

The chain links TRBV5-1 to TRBJ2-7; TRBD1 agrees at 11 bases. Trimming removed 7 bases from V and 2 bases from J; junction bases left unmatched: 5. Germline V lookup: CDR1 SGHRS, CDR2 YFSETQ. The CDR3 runs to 14 residues. The CDR3 here is CASGPGQGAYEQYF. DNA for the CDR3: TGCGCCAGCGGCCCGGGACAGGGGGCCTACGAGCAGTACTTC.

The table lists this clone with a few counts. The chain couples TRBV29-1 to TRBJ2-3; possible D gene TRBD1, 6 bases. V lost 4 bases and J 2 bases, leaving 10 bases between the germline ends. The CDR3 runs 13 residues. The V gene's germline CDR1 is SQVTM and CDR2 ANQGSEA. The CDR3: CSVAGDFTDTQYF. CDR3 in DNA: TGCAGCGTTGCAGGGGATTTCACAGATACGCAGTATTTT.

V and J are TRBV29-1 and TRBJ2-3; 8 bases fit TRBD2. Germline values: CDR1 SQVTM, CDR2 ANQGSEA. The CDR3 totals 13 residues. Unmatched junction bases numbered 6, after V lost 5 bases and J lost 5 bases. The CDR3 coding sequence is TGCAGCGTTCGGAGCGGGGGAGTAGATACGCAGTATTTT. Amino acid sequence: CSVRSGGVDTQYF.